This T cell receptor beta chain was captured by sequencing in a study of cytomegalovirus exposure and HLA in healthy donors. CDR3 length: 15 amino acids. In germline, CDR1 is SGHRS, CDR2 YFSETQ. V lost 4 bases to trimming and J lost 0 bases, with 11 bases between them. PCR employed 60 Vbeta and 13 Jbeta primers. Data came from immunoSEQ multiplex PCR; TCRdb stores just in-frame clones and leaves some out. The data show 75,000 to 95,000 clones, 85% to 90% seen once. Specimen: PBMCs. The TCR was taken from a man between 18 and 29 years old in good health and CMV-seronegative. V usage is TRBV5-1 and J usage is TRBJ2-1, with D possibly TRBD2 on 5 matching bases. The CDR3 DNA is TGCGCCAGCAGCCTAGGGAGTAGCTCCTACAATGAGCAGTTCTTC. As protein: CASSLGSSSYNEQFF.